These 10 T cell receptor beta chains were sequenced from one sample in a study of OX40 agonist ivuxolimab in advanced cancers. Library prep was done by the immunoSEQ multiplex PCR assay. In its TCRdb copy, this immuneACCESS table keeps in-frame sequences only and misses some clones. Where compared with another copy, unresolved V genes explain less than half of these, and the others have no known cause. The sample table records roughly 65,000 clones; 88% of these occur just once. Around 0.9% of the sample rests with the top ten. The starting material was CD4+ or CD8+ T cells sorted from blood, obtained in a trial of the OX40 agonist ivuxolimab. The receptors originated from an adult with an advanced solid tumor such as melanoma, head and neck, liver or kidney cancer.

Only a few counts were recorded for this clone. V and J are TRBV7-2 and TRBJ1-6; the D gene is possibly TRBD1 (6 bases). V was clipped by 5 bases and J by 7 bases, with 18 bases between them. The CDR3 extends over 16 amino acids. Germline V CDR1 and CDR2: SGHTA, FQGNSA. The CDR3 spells CASSPTPGQGNSPLHF. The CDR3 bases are TGTGCCAGCAGCCCAACTCCAGGTCAGGGGAATTCACCCCTCCACTTT.

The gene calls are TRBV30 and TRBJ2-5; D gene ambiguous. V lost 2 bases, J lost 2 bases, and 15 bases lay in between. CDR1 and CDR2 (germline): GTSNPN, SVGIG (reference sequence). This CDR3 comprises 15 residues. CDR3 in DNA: TGTGCCTGGAGTCGAACCCATATTGTTCAAGAGACCCAGTACTTC. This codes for CAWSRTHIVQETQYF.

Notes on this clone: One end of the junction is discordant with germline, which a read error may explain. In nucleotides, the CDR3 is TGTGCCAGCAGCCTAGCTGAGGGGACCCAGTACTTC. Translating it yields CASSLAEGTQYF. The J gene is TRBJ2-5, the V gene TRBV7-9; perhaps TRBD2 as D (5 bases). The germline gives CDR1 SEHNR, CDR2 FQNEAQ (reference sequence). This CDR3 contains 12 residues.

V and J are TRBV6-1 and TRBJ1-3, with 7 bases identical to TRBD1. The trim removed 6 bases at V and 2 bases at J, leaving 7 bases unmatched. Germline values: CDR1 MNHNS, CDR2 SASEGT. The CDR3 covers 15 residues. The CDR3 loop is CASRSAGTAGNTIYF. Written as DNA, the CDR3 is TGTGCCAGCAGATCCGCCGGGACAGCTGGAAACACCATATATTTT.

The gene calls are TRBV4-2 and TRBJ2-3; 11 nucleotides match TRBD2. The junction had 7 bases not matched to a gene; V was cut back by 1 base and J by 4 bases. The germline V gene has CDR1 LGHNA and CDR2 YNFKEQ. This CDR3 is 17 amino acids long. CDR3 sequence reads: CASSQALAGVGADTQYF. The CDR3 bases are TGTGCCAGCAGCCAAGCACTAGCGGGAGTTGGGGCAGATACGCAGTATTTT.

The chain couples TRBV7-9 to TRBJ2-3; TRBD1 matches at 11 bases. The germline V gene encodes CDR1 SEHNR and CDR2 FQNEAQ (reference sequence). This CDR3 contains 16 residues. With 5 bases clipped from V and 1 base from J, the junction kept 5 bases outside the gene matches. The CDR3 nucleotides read TGTGCCAGCAGCCCCCCGGGACAGGGGGGCACAGATACGCAGTATTTT. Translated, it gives CASSPPGQGGTDTQYF. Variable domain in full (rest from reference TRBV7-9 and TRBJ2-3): DTGVSQNPRHKITKRGQNVTFRCDPISEHNRLYWYRQTLGQGPEFLTYFQNEAQLEKSRLLSDRFSAERPKGSFSTLEIQRTEQGDSAMYLCASSPPGQGGTDTQYFGPGTRLTVL.

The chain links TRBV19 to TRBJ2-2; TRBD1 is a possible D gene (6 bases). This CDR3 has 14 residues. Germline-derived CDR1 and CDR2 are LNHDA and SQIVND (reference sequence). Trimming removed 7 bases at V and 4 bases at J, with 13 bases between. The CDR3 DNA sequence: TGTGCCAGTACCAGGGGATCGAGCACCGGGGAGCTGTTTTTT. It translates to CASTRGSSTGELFF.

The CDR3 protein is CASSPRGVEAFF. The CDR3 DNA is TGTGCCAGCAGCCCCCGGGGGGTTGAAGCTTTCTTT. The rearrangement links TRBV7-2 to TRBJ1-1; perhaps TRBD1 as D (5 bases). CDR3 length equals 12 residues. Per germline, CDR1 SGHTA and CDR2 FQGNSA. Trimming removed 5 bases from V and 7 bases from J, with 11 bases in between.

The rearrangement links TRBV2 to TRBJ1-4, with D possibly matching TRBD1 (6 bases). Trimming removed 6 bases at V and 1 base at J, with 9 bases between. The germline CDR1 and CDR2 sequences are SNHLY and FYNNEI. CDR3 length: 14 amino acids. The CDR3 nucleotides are TGTGCCAGCAGGGGGGCAGAAACTAATGAAAAACTGTTTTTT. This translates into CASRGAETNEKLFF. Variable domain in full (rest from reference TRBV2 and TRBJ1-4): EPEVTQTPSHQVTQMGQEVILRCVPISNHLYFYWYRQILGQKVEFLVSFYNNEISEKSEIFDDQFSVERPDGSNFTLKIRSTKLEDSAMYFCASRGAETNEKLFFGSGTQLSVL.

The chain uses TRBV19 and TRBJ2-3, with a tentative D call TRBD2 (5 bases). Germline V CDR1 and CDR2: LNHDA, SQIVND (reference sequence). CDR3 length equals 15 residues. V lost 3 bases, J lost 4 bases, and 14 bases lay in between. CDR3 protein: CASSMGPGKSDTQYF. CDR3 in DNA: TGTGCCAGTAGTATGGGTCCGGGGAAGTCAGATACGCAGTATTTT.